This T cell receptor (beta chain) was recorded in a study of blood T cell repertoires in COVID-19. The germline V gene has CDR1 SGHRS and CDR2 YFSETQ. V was clipped by 8 bases and J by 5 bases, with 19 bases between them. This CDR3 region has 14 residues. Authors' data handling: Quantification of nucleated cells was approximated via reference gene primer amplification. Profiled with immunoSEQ multiplex PCR; TCRdb holds only in-frame clones, not every one. V and J calls and clone size follow that table, whereas D and trimming were derived from the DNA. The sample contains roughly 200,000 clones, around 84% of which appear only once.

The sequence derives from a human donor in a cohort sampled during active COVID-19. The sequenced sample was peripheral blood. The rearrangement uses TRBV5-1 and TRBJ1-1, with D possibly being TRBD1 (5 bases). CDR3 loop: CASRLLGTKTEAFF. The CDR3 nucleotides are TGCGCCAGTCGGCTGCTAGGGACTAAGACTGAAGCTTTCTTT.